Following are 24 T cell receptor beta chains from one sample sequenced in a study of blood T cell repertoires in COVID-19. Assay used: immunoSEQ multiplex PCR; TCRdb lists only in-frame clones, some missing. The table shows roughly 300,000 clones, with 81% occurring only once. Input material: peripheral blood. These receptors came from a woman aged 55-70 years with active or convalescent COVID-19.

The chain carries TRBV6-2 or TRBV6-3 and TRBJ2-7, with 7 bases matching TRBD1. Per the germline V gene, CDR1 is MNHEY and CDR2 is SVGEGT. This CDR3 has 14 residues. The V gene end was trimmed by 4 bases and the J gene end by 2 bases; junction bases not matched to a gene: 5. This CDR3 is CASSSVDRTYEQYF. The CDR3 DNA follows: TGTGCCAGCAGTTCCGTGGACAGGACCTACGAGCAGTACTTC.

The chain employs TRBV11-3 and TRBJ2-1; D perhaps matches TRBD1 (5 bases). The ends were cut back, 0 bases at V and 0 bases at J, with 12 bases in the middle. From germline, CDR1 is SGHNT and CDR2 YENEEA. CDR3 length: 17 residues. The CDR3 here is CASSLDWGRDSYNEQFF. The CDR3 DNA is TGTGCCAGCAGCTTAGATTGGGGCAGGGACTCCTACAATGAGCAGTTCTTC. Full variable domain (outside the CDR3, taken from reference TRBV11-3 and TRBJ2-1): EAGVVQSPRYKIIEKKQPVAFWCNPISGHNTLYWYLQNLGQGPELLIRYENEEAVDDSQLPKDRFSAERLKGVDSTLKIQPAELGDSAVYLCASSLDWGRDSYNEQFFGPGTRLTVL.

This chain uses TRBV2 with TRBJ1-1; 7 bases are a match to TRBD1. Per the germline V gene, CDR1 is SNHLY and CDR2 is FYNNEI. This CDR3 region has 14 residues. Trimming removed 7 bases from V and 0 bases from J; junction bases left unmatched: 5. CDR3 region: CASTQDRVNTEAFF. As DNA, the CDR3 is TGTGCCAGCACCCAAGACAGGGTGAACACTGAAGCTTTCTTT.

The gene calls are TRBV9 and TRBJ2-5, with D possibly TRBD2 on 6 matching bases. CDR3 size: 14 residues. CDR1 SGDLS and CDR2 YYNGEE come from the germline V gene. Trimming pared 4 bases from V and 4 bases from J, leaving 14 bases between. CDR3 amino acids: CASSPHRGRETQYF. CDR3 nucleotides: TGTGCCAGCAGCCCCCACCGGGGGAGAGAGACCCAGTACTTC.

This clone was counted only a few times. The CDR3 protein is CASSYGQGADEQYF. CDR3 sequence (DNA): TGTGCCAGCAGTTATGGACAGGGGGCAGACGAGCAGTACTTC. The chain has TRBV27 and TRBJ2-7; TRBD1 matches at 11 bases. The CDR3 has 14 residues. The germline gives CDR1 MNHEY, CDR2 SMNVEV (reference sequence). V was pared by 4 bases and J by 5 bases, with 4 bases of the junction left unmatched.

This rearrangement joins TRBV7-9 to TRBJ1-2; TRBD1 matches at 7 bases. The V segment lost 2 bases and the J segment 5 bases; nucleotides outside the gene matches: 14. Germline V gene lookup returns CDR1 SEHNR and CDR2 FQNEAQ (reference sequence). The CDR3 is 17 residues long. CDR3 sequence (DNA): TGTGCCAGCAGCTTACCTTCGGGACAGCGAGTGGGTTATGGCTACACCTTC. Residues: CASSLPSGQRVGYGYTF.

The chain carries TRBV29-1 and TRBJ1-2; no definite D call. The CDR3 is made up of 12 amino acids. V lost 5 bases, J lost 8 bases, and 15 bases lay in between. Per germline, CDR1 SQVTM and CDR2 ANQGSEA. The CDR3 sequence is CSVRGRGGGYTF. The CDR3 DNA is TGCAGCGTTCGGGGTCGGGGAGGGGGCTACACCTTC.

This rearrangement joins TRBV5-1 to TRBJ1-1, with 7 bases aligning to TRBD1. This CDR3 has 17 residues. The junction had 12 bases not matched to a gene; V was cut back by 4 bases and J by 0 bases. The V gene's germline CDR1 is SGHRS and CDR2 YFSETQ. The CDR3 spells CASSRQGEPPLNTEAFF. In nucleotides, the CDR3 is TGCGCCAGCAGCCGACAGGGCGAACCACCCCTGAACACTGAAGCTTTCTTT.

The genes are TRBV18 and TRBJ2-3, with D tentatively TRBD1 (6 bases). The V gene lost 7 bases and the J gene lost 0 bases, with 14 bases spanning the gap. The CDR3 length is 15 residues. CDR1 KGHSH and CDR2 LQKENI come from the germline V gene. The CDR3 sequence is CASYETGFSTDTQYF. The CDR3 DNA follows: TGTGCCAGCTACGAGACAGGCTTTAGCACAGATACGCAGTATTTT.

The genes are TRBV28 and TRBJ2-7, with 7 bases fitting TRBD2. CDR1 and CDR2 (germline): MDHEN, SYDVKM. Trimming at V came to 8 bases and at J to 0 bases, leaving 4 bases not matched to a gene. The length of the CDR3 is 13 residues. The chain's CDR3 is CASRRGYSYEQYF. In DNA form, the CDR3 reads TGTGCCAGCCGGCGGGGGTACTCCTACGAGCAGTACTTC.

The chain is built from TRBV4-2 and TRBJ1-1; D remains unclear. Per germline, CDR1 LGHNA and CDR2 YNFKEQ. Trimming took off 0 bases at V and 1 base at J, with 12 bases between the two ends. The CDR3 runs to 16 residues. Here the CDR3 reads CASSQDLGARNTEAFF. CDR3 DNA: TGTGCCAGCAGCCAAGATTTGGGAGCCAGGAACACTGAAGCTTTCTTT.

As for this clone: Different DNA sequences within this sample yield the same CDR3. V gene TRBV7-3 combines with J gene TRBJ2-7; 8 nucleotides agree with TRBD1. Trimming at V came to 5 bases and at J to 1 base, leaving 4 bases not matched to a gene. Germline-derived CDR1 and CDR2 are SGHTA and FQGTGA. The CDR3 is 14 amino acids. CDR3 sequence (DNA): TGTGCCAGCAGCCCCACAGGGGGGTCCTACGAGCAGTACTTC. It specifies CASSPTGGSYEQYF.

The chain is built from TRBV6-6 and TRBJ1-4, with 9 bases aligning to TRBD1. Germline CDR1 MNHNY, CDR2 SVGAGI (reference sequence). The junction had 10 bases not matched to a gene; V was cut back by 7 bases and J by 7 bases. CDR3 size: 15 residues. The CDR3 region has the DNA TGTGCCAGCAAGGACAGGGGCGATCGAGGTGAAAAACTGTTTTTT. Protein sequence: CASKDRGDRGEKLFF.

This clone was recorded only once. The chain uses TRBV30 and TRBJ2-6; possibly TRBD2 for D (5 bases). The length of the CDR3 is 15 residues. With 0 bases removed from V and 7 bases from J, the gap between germline ends came to 13 bases. CDR1 and CDR2 from the germline V gene are GTSNPN and SVGIG (reference sequence). The CDR3 coding sequence is TGTGCCTGGAGTGTTGAGGGTTTATCAGCCAACGTCCTGACTTTC. Protein sequence: CAWSVEGLSANVLTF.

The V and J genes are TRBV24-1 and TRBJ1-1, with TRBD1 matching over 7 bases. CDR1 is KGHDR, CDR2 SFDVKD, per germline. J gave up 3 bases and V 4 bases, and 10 bases lay outside the gene matches. This CDR3 is 16 amino acids long. CDR3 sequence: CATSELRGKPYTEAFF. The CDR3 DNA sequence: TGTGCCACCAGTGAGCTCAGGGGGAAACCCTACACTGAAGCTTTCTTT.

J is TRBJ1-2 and V is TRBV7-9; maybe TRBD1 (5 bases). The V end was cut by 5 bases, the J end by 4 bases, with 17 bases between. The CDR3 contains 15 residues. Germline-derived CDR1 and CDR2 are SEHNR and FQNEAQ (reference sequence). The CDR3 DNA follows: TGTGCCAGCAGCACAACCCTGACAGCCCCCTATGGCTACACCTTC. It is translated as CASSTTLTAPYGYTF.

J is TRBJ2-2 and V is TRBV10-3; 7 positions agree with TRBD1. Germline lookup yields CDR1 ENHRY and CDR2 SYGVKD. The CDR3 runs 16 residues. The trim removed 0 bases at V and 4 bases at J, leaving 5 bases unmatched. For the CDR3, the DNA is TGTGCCATCAGTGAGTCTAGAAGGGGGCGCACCGGGGAGCTGTTTTTT. Translation: CAISESRRGRTGELFF.

For this clone: The junction departs from germline at one end; a sequencing error may be responsible. The chain is built from TRBV2 and TRBJ1-2, with D perhaps TRBD1 (6 bases). The CDR3 contains 13 residues. The germline gives CDR1 SNHLY, CDR2 FYNNEI. CDR3 sequence reads: CASSEANRAPPWF. The CDR3 DNA reads TGTGCCAGCAGTGAAGCAAACAGGGCCCCTCCCTGGTTT.

The chain links TRBV9 to TRBJ2-2, with a possible D match to TRBD2 (6 bases). V lost 1 base and J 5 bases, leaving 18 bases between the germline ends. Germline CDR1 and CDR2: SGDLS and YYNGEE. The CDR3 is 17 amino acids. CDR3 amino acids: CASSVSGRLGGTGELFF. Here the CDR3 DNA reads TGTGCCAGCAGCGTATCTGGTCGGCTGGGGGGAACCGGGGAGCTGTTTTTT.

This rearrangement joins TRBV7-9 to TRBJ1-4; 7 positions match TRBD1. From germline, CDR1 is SEHNR and CDR2 FQNEAQ (reference sequence). V lost 5 bases and J lost 8; bases outside the gene matches: 8. This CDR3 is built from 14 residues. CDR3 protein: CASSEKTGLEKLFF. The CDR3 DNA sequence: TGTGCCAGCAGCGAAAAGACAGGGTTGGAAAAACTGTTTTTT.

The chain uses TRBV6-2 or TRBV6-3 and TRBJ1-2; 7 bases are a match to TRBD1. This CDR3 is 14 amino acids long. Germline CDR1 and CDR2: MNHEY and SVGEGT. V lost 6 bases, J lost 4 bases, and 8 bases stayed unmatched. The CDR3 nucleotides read TGTGCCAGCAGCCCGGGACAGAGAGTCTATGGCTACACCTTC. Its protein is CASSPGQRVYGYTF.

In regard to this clone: Different DNA sequences within this sample yield the same CDR3. The chain couples TRBV5-1 to TRBJ1-1; D is unclear. The CDR3 spans 14 residues. V lost 2 bases and J 0 bases, leaving 8 bases between the germline ends. Germline CDR1 SGHRS, CDR2 YFSETQ. The CDR3 DNA is TGCGCCAGCAGCTTCCTGGAGATGAACACTGAAGCTTTCTTT. As protein: CASSFLEMNTEAFF.

This sequence joins TRBV12-3 or TRBV12-4 and TRBJ1-1; no reliable D call. Trimming left V 8 bases short and J 1 base short, with 11 bases between. The CDR3 is made up of 13 amino acids. The CDR3 DNA reads TGTGCCAGCGAGGAAGGTGAGAACACTGAAGCTTTCTTT. Amino acid sequence: CASEEGENTEAFF.

This clone was detected once. V gene TRBV6-4 combines with J gene TRBJ2-3; D unclear. Trimming removed 0 bases from V and 5 bases from J, with 6 bases in between. This CDR3 is 13 amino acids long. Germline V gene lookup returns CDR1 MRHNA and CDR2 SNTAGT. CDR3: CASSDSPVDTQYF. DNA of the CDR3: TGTGCCAGCAGTGACTCACCAGTAGATACGCAGTATTTT.